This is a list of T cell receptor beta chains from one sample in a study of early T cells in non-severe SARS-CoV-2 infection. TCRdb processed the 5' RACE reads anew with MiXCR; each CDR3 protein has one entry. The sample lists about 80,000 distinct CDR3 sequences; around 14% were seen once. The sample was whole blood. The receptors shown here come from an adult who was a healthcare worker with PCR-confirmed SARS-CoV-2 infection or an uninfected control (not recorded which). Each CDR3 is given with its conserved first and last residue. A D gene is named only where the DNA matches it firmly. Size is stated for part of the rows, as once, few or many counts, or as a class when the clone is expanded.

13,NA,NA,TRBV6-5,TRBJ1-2,CASGRTANYGYTF,TGTGCCAGCGGACGGACAGCTAACTATGGCTACACCTTC
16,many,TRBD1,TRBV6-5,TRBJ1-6,CASSYSPTGQNSPLHF,TGTGCCAGCAGTTACTCCCCGACAGGGCAAAATTCACCCCTCCACTTT
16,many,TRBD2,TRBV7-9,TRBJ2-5,CASSSGGTSGQETQYF,TGTGCCAGCAGCTCAGGGGGGACTAGCGGACAAGAGACCCAGTACTTC
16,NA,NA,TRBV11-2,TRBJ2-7,CASSLDPSGRSYEQYF,TGTGCCAGCAGCTTAGATCCCTCAGGGAGGTCCTACGAGCAGTACTTC
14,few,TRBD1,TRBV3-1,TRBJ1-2,CASKQTGGVNGYTF,TGTGCCAGCAAACAGACAGGGGGCGTCAATGGCTACACCTTC
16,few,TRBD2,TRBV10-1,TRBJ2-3,CASSVLAGATTDTQYF,TGCGCCAGCAGTGTCCTAGCGGGGGCTACCACAGATACGCAGTATTTT
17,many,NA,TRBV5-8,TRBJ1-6,CASSSMWTSSYNSPLHF,TGTGCCAGCAGCTCCATGTGGACGAGCTCCTATAATTCACCCCTCCACTTT
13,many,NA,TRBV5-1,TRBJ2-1,CASSLAVKGEQFF,TGCGCCAGCAGCTTGGCCGTAAAAGGCGAGCAGTTCTTC
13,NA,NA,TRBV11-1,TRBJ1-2,CASSPSRSGGYTF,TGTGCCAGCAGCCCGAGCAGATCTGGTGGCTACACCTTC
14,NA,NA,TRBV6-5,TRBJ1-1,CASRQTGVNTEAFF,TGTGCCAGCAGACAGACAGGCGTGAACACTGAAGCTTTCTTT
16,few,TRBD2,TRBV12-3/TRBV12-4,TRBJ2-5,CASSDGLAGAQETQYF,TGTGCCAGCAGTGACGGACTAGCGGGGGCACAAGAGACCCAGTACTTC
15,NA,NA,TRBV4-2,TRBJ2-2,CASSQVGQGGGELFF,TGTGCCAGCAGCCAAGTTGGGCAGGGAGGCGGGGAGCTGTTTTTT
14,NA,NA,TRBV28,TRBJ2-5,CASSLGTPQETQYF,TGTGCCAGCAGTTTGGGGACACCGCAAGAGACCCAGTACTTC
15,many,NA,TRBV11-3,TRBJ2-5,CASSSGKGGFETQYF,TGTGCCAGCAGCTCCGGCAAGGGGGGCTTCGAGACCCAGTACTTC
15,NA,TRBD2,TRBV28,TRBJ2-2,CASSLGLANTGELFF,TGTGCCAGCAGTTTAGGACTAGCGAACACCGGGGAGCTGTTTTTT
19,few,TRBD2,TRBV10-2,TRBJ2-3,CASSDFLPGLAGRGDTQYF,TGCGCCAGCAGTGACTTTCTTCCGGGACTAGCGGGGAGGGGAGATACGCAGTATTTT
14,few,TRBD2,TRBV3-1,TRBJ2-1,CASSQDSAGGAQFF,TGTGCCAGCAGCCAAGACTCAGCGGGGGGGGCGCAGTTCTTC
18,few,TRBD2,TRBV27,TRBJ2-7,CASRRTSGGAHNPYEQYF,TGTGCCAGCAGGAGGACTAGCGGGGGGGCCCATAATCCCTACGAGCAGTACTTC
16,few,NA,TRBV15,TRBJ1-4,CATSRGPSGTNEKLFF,TGTGCCACCAGCAGAGGCCCTTCGGGGACTAATGAAAAACTGTTTTTT
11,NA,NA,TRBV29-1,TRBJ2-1,CSVGNSNEQFF,TGCAGCGTTGGGAACAGCAATGAGCAGTTCTTC
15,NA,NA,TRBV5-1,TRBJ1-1,CASSLDKGLNTEAFF,TGCGCCAGCAGCTTGGATAAGGGACTGAACACTGAAGCTTTCTTT
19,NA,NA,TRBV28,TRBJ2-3,CTSSTYPEDSLWSTDTQYF,TGTACCAGCAGTACATACCCGGAGGACAGCCTCTGGAGCACAGATACGCAGTATTTT
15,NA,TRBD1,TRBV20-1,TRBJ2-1,CSARKGQGESNEQFF,TGCAGTGCTAGAAAGGGACAGGGCGAGTCCAATGAGCAGTTCTTC
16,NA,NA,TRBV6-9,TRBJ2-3,CASSFSGENDTDTQYF,TGTGCCAGCAGTTTCTCGGGGGAAAACGATACAGATACGCAGTATTTT
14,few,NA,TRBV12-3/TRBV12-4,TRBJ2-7,CASSFGQVNYEQYF,TGTGCCAGCAGTTTCGGGCAGGTCAACTACGAGCAGTACTTC
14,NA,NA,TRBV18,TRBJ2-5,CASSPLMEGETQYF,TGTGCCAGCTCACCACTAATGGAAGGAGAGACCCAGTACTTC
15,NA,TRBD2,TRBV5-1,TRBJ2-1,CASSLGLAGVYEQFF,TGCGCCAGCAGCTTGGGGCTAGCGGGGGTATATGAGCAGTTCTTC
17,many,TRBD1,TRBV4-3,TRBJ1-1,CASSQGRNRDRGLEAFF,TGCGCCAGCAGCCAAGGCCGGAACCGGGACAGGGGGCTCGAAGCTTTCTTT
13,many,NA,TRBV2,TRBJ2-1,CASRGVSYNEQFF,TGTGCCAGCAGAGGTGTGTCCTACAATGAGCAGTTCTTC
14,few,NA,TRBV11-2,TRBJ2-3,CASSIPSGGDTQYF,TGTGCCAGCAGCATCCCCTCCGGCGGAGATACGCAGTATTTT
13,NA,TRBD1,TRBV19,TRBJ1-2,CAASPGQTYGYTF,TGTGCCGCTAGCCCGGGACAGACCTATGGCTACACCTTC
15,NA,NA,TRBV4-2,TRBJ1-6,CASSQGTANNSPLHF,TGTGCCAGCAGCCAAGGCACAGCTAATAATTCACCCCTCCACTTT
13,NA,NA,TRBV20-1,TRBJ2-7,CSASFPGRYEQYF,TGCAGTGCTAGCTTCCCAGGGAGGTACGAGCAGTACTTC
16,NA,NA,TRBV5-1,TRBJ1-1,CASSLGALGENTEAFF,TGCGCCAGCAGCTTGGGCGCCCTGGGGGAAAACACTGAAGCTTTCTTT
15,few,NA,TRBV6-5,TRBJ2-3,CASHRGVFSTDTQYF,TGTGCCAGCCATAGGGGAGTATTTTCCACAGATACGCAGTATTTT
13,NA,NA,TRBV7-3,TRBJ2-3,CASSEGSTDTQYF,TGTGCCAGCAGCGAGGGCAGCACAGATACGCAGTATTTT
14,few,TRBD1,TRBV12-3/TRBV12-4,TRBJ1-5,CASSLLGGGQPQHF,TGTGCCAGCAGTTTATTAGGGGGCGGACAGCCCCAGCATTTT
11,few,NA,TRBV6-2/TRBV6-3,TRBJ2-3,CASRLEIRQYF,TGTGCCAGCAGGTTAGAAATCCGGCAGTATTTT
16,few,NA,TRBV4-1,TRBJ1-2,CASSQVTNRDGYGYTF,TGCGCCAGCAGCCAAGTCACTAACAGGGATGGCTATGGCTACACCTTC
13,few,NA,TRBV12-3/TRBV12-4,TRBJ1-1,CASSTNSYTEAFF,TGTGCCAGCAGTACTAACAGCTACACTGAAGCTTTCTTT